This T cell receptor (beta chain) was documented in a study of cytomegalovirus exposure and HLA in healthy donors. Across the study: When 350 to 500 donors were genotyped, roughly 78% of them were found to fall in the Caucasian-associated ancestry cluster.

Losses at the gene ends were 5 bases for V and 5 bases for J; bases not matched to a gene: 7. The germline V gene has CDR1 LNHDA and CDR2 SQIVND (reference sequence). The CDR3 spans 14 residues. Both 60 Vbeta primers and 13 Jbeta primers went into the PCR. Profiled with immunoSEQ multiplex PCR; TCRdb holds only in-frame clones, not every one. The sample holds about 54,000 clones, 75% to 80% seen once. This clone was detected only a few times. This clonotype was obtained from a female donor in good health and CMV-seronegative. What was sequenced was PBMCs. This chain connects TRBV19 to TRBJ1-2; 8 bases are shared with TRBD1. The CDR3 nucleotides read TGTGCCAGTAGTCCTGGACAGGGTTGGTATGGCTACACCTTC. Encoded protein: CASSPGQGWYGYTF.